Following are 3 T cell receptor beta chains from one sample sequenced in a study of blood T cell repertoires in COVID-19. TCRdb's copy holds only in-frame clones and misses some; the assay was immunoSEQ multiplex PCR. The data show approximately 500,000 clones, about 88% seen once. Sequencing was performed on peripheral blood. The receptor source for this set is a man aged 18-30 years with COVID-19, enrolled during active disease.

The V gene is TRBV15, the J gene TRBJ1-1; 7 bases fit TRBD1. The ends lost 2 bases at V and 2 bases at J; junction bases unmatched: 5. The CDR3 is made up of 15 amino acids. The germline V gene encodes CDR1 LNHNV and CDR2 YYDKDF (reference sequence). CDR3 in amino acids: CATSRNRGYNTEAFF. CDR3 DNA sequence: TGTGCCACCAGCAGAAACAGGGGATACAACACTGAAGCTTTCTTT.

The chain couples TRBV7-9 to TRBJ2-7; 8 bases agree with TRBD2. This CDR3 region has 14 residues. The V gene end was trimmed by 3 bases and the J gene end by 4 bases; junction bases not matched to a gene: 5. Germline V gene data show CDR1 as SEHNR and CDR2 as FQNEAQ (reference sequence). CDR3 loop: CASSLTGGLYEQYF. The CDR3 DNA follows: TGTGCCAGCAGCTTGACGGGGGGGCTATACGAGCAGTACTTC.

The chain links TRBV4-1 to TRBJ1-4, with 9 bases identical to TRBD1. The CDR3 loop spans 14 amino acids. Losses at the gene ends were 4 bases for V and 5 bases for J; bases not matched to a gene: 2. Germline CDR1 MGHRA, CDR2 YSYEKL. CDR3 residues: CASSRGQGNEKLFF. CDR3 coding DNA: TGCGCCAGCAGCCGAGGACAGGGGAATGAAAAACTGTTTTTT.